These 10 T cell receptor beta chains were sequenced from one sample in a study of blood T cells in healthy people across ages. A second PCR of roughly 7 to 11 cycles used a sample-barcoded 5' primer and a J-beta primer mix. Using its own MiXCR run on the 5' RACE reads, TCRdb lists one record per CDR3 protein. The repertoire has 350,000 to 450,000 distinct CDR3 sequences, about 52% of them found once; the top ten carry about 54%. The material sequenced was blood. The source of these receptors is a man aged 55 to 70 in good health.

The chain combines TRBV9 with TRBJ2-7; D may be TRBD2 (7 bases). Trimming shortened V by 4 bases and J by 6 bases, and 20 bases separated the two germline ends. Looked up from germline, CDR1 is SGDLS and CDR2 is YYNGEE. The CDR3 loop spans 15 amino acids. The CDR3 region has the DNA TGTGCCAGCAGCCGCGGGGGACAACAAAACAGCGAGCAGTACTTC. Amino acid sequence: CASSRGGQQNSEQYF.

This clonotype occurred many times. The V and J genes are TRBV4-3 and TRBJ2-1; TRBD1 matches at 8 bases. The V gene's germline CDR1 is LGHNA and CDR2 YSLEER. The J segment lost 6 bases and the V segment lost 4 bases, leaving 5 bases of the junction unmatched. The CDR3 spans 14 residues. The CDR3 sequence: CASSRRTGINEQFF. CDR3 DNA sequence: TGCGCCAGCAGCCGCAGGACAGGGATCAATGAGCAGTTCTTC.

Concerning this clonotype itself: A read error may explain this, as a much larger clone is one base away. CDR3 residues: CASSLSNAQLGGYTF. The CDR3 nucleotides read TGTGCCAGCAGTTTATCGAACGCCCAATTGGGCGGCTACACCTTC. The chain combines TRBV28 with TRBJ1-2; D ambiguous. The CDR3 sequence is 15 residues long. The germline V gene has CDR1 MDHEN and CDR2 SYDVKM. Deletions cut 1 base from V and 8 bases from J, with 17 bases between.

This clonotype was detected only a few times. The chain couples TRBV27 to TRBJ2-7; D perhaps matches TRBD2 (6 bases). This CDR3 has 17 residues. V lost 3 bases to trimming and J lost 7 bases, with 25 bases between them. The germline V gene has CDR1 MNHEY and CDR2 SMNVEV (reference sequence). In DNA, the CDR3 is TGTGCCAGCAGTTTGGGGGGACCCGGGCCCCTTAGAATGGAGCAGTACTTC. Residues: CASSLGGPGPLRMEQYF.

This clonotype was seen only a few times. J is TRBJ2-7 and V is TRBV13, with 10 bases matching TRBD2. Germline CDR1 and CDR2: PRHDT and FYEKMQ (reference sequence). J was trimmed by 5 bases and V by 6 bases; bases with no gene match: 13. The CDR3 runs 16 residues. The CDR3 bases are TGTGCCAGCAGGGCTAAAAGGACTAGCGGAACAAACGAGCAGTACTTC. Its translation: CASRAKRTSGTNEQYF. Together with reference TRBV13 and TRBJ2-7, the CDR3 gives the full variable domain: AAGVIQSPRHLIKEKRETATLKCYPIPRHDTVYWYQQGPGQDPQFLISFYEKMQSDKGSIPDRFSAQQFSDYHSELNMSSLELGDSALYFCASRAKRTSGTNEQYFGPGTRLTVT.

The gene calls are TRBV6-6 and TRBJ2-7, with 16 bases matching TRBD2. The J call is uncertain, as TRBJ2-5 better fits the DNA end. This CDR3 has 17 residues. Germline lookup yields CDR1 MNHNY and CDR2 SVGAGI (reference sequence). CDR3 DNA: TGTGCCAGCAGTCGGCCGGGACTAGCGGGGGGGCCTGAGACCCAGTACTTC. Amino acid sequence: CASSRPGLAGGPETQYF.

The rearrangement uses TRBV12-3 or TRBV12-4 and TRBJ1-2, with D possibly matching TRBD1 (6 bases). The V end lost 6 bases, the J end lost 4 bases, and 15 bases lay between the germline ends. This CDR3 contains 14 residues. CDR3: CASSPAGDAYGYTF. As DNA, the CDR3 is TGTGCCAGCAGCCCTGCAGGGGATGCCTATGGCTACACCTTC.

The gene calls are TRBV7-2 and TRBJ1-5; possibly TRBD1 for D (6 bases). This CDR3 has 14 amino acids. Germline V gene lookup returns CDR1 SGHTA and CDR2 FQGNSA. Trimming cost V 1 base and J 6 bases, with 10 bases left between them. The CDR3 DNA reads TGTGCCAGCAGCTTAGGACAGGAGAGTCAGCCCCAGCATTTT. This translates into CASSLGQESQPQHF.

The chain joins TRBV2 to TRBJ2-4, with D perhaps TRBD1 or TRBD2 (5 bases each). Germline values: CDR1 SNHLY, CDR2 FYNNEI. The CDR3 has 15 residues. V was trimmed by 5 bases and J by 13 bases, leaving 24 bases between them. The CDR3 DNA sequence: TGTGCCAGCAGTCCCCGGAGCGGCGGACACAATGAGCAGTACTTC. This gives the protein CASSPRSGGHNEQYF.

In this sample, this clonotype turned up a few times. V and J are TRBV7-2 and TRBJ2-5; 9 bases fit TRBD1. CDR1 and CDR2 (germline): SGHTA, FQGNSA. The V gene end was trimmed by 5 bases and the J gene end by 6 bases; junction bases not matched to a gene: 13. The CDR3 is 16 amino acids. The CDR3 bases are TGTGCCAGCAGCCTCCGAGGGGGACAGGGTGGGCAGACCCAGTACTTC. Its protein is CASSLRGGQGGQTQYF.